The 20 T cell receptor beta chains in this list originate from one sample, sequenced in a study of OX40 agonist ivuxolimab in advanced cancers. TCRdb's copy holds only in-frame clones and misses some; the assay was immunoSEQ multiplex PCR. This sample carries fewer than 80,000 clones, less than 95% of them seen once, and the ten largest clones take approximately 5%. The sample here was CD4+ or CD8+ T cells sorted from blood, taken in a trial of the OX40 agonist ivuxolimab. These TCRs come from an adult with an advanced solid tumor such as melanoma, head and neck, liver or kidney cancer.

This chain joins TRBV30 and TRBJ2-2; tentatively, D is TRBD2 (5 bases). V lost 0 bases to trimming and J lost 2 bases, with 16 bases between them. CDR1 is GTSNPN, CDR2 SVGIG, per germline (reference sequence). The CDR3 contains 17 residues. The CDR3 DNA is TGTGCCTGGAGTGTAGCAGGAGGCGGGCCCAACACCGGGGAGCTGTTTTTT. This gives the protein CAWSVAGGGPNTGELFF.

The chain combines TRBV11-2 with TRBJ1-3, with a tentative D call TRBD1 (5 bases). V was clipped by 6 bases and J by 8 bases, with 20 bases between them. Germline CDR1 SGHAT, CDR2 FQNNGV. The CDR3 has 15 residues. The CDR3 loop is CASSQPSGARDTIYF. DNA for the CDR3: TGTGCCAGCAGTCAACCAAGTGGGGCACGGGACACCATATATTTT.

This rearrangement joins TRBV5-6 to TRBJ2-3, with 8 bases that match TRBD1. The CDR3 consists of 11 residues. Trimming removed 4 bases from V and 14 bases from J; junction bases left unmatched: 6. The germline V gene encodes CDR1 SGHDT and CDR2 YYEEEE. CDR3 nucleotide sequence: TGTGCCAGCAGCCCTGGACAGGGTTTGTATTTT. It codes for CASSPGQGLYF.

The chain links TRBV7-9 to TRBJ2-6; perhaps D is TRBD1 or TRBD2 (6 bases each). The CDR3 loop spans 16 amino acids. From germline, CDR1 is SEHNR and CDR2 FQNEAQ (reference sequence). The V end lost 5 bases, the J end lost 4 bases, and 15 bases lay between the germline ends. The DNA for the CDR3 is TGTGCCAGCAGCCCACCGGGGGCAGGAGGGGCCAACGTCCTGACTTTC. Translating gives CASSPPGAGGANVLTF.

This chain joins TRBV9 and TRBJ2-5; D is ambiguous. In germline, CDR1 is SGDLS, CDR2 YYNGEE. This CDR3 spans 13 amino acids. Deletions cut 7 bases from V and 8 bases from J, with 18 bases between. In DNA form, the CDR3 reads TGTGCCAGCCCCTGCTTGAATAGTACCACCCAGTACTTC. This translates into CASPCLNSTTQYF.

This chain connects TRBV30 to TRBJ2-3, with 8 bases that match TRBD2. The CDR3 extends over 14 amino acids. Germline V gene lookup returns CDR1 GTSNPN and CDR2 SVGIG (reference sequence). With V trimmed by 8 bases and J by 7 bases, 14 bases remained unmatched. The DNA for the CDR3 is TGTGCCGGTACCACGTCGGGAGGGAAAAATACGCAGTATTTT. Amino acids: CAGTTSGGKNTQYF.

This chain uses TRBV6-1 with TRBJ2-1; 8 bases map to TRBD1. The germline CDR1 and CDR2 sequences are MNHNS and SASEGT. V lost 6 bases, J lost 4 bases, and 2 bases stayed unmatched. The CDR3 runs to 13 residues. CDR3: CASRRQGYNEQFF. For the CDR3, the DNA is TGTGCCAGCAGACGACAGGGGTACAATGAGCAGTTCTTC.

The CDR3 reads CASRPSGRFADTQYF. CDR3 sequence (DNA): TGTGCCAGCAGACCTAGCGGGAGATTTGCAGATACGCAGTATTTT. J is TRBJ2-3 and V is TRBV6-5; 10 bases line up with TRBD2. Per germline, CDR1 MNHEY and CDR2 SVGAGI. The CDR3 sequence is 15 residues long. Trimming cost V 6 bases and J 4 bases; bases outside gene matches: 7.

J is TRBJ2-7 and V is TRBV5-5, with 7 nucleotides matching TRBD1. This CDR3 comprises 15 residues. Losses at the gene ends were 7 bases for V and 4 bases for J; bases not matched to a gene: 14. Germline lookup yields CDR1 SGHKS and CDR2 YYEKEE (reference sequence). CDR3 protein: CASHLIPTGNYEQYF. The CDR3 nucleotides are TGTGCCAGCCACCTAATACCGACAGGGAATTACGAGCAGTACTTC.

The rearrangement links TRBV7-2 to TRBJ2-7, with TRBD2 matching over 9 bases. This CDR3 is built from 15 residues. J lost 3 bases, V lost 6 bases, and 9 bases had no gene match. Germline CDR1 and CDR2: SGHTA and FQGNSA. CDR3 DNA sequence: TGTGCCAGCAGTCTTGTGGTAGCGGGAGACTACGAGCAGTACTTC. It yields the protein CASSLVVAGDYEQYF.

The V gene is TRBV7-9, the J gene TRBJ2-3, with 8 bases that match TRBD2. Looked up from germline, CDR1 is SEHNR and CDR2 is FQNEAQ (reference sequence). This CDR3 contains 19 residues. Trimming removed 2 bases from V and 4 bases from J; junction bases left unmatched: 17. This chain's CDR3 is CASSLLLAGVSRGPDTQYF. Here the CDR3 DNA reads TGTGCCAGCAGCTTACTTCTAGCGGGTGTCTCCCGTGGCCCAGATACGCAGTATTTT.

This sequence joins TRBV19 and TRBJ2-1; 9 positions match TRBD2. The CDR3 length is 15 residues. Trimming removed 6 bases from V and 7 bases from J; junction bases left unmatched: 10. The germline gives CDR1 LNHDA, CDR2 SQIVND (reference sequence). The CDR3 loop reads CASRRAAGGQNEQFF. The DNA for the CDR3 is TGTGCCAGTAGAAGAGCGGCGGGAGGGCAAAATGAGCAGTTCTTC.

V gene TRBV7-8 combines with J gene TRBJ1-3, with a possible D match to TRBD1 (6 bases). With 3 bases removed from V and 0 bases from J, the gap between germline ends came to 12 bases. The CDR3 is made up of 16 amino acids. Germline CDR1 reads SGHVS; CDR2 reads FQNEAQ. The CDR3 reads CASSLVSGDSGNTIYF. As DNA, the CDR3 is TGTGCCAGCAGCTTGGTTTCAGGGGACTCTGGAAACACCATATATTTT.

The chain recombines TRBV19 with TRBJ1-5; no clear D. CDR1 and CDR2 from the germline V gene are LNHDA and SQIVND (reference sequence). The V and J ends lost 4 bases and 4 bases respectively, with 11 bases between them. CDR3 length: 14 amino acids. This CDR3 is CASSRAANNQPQHF. DNA for the CDR3: TGTGCCAGTAGTAGGGCAGCTAATAATCAGCCCCAGCATTTT.

V usage is TRBV6-1 and J usage is TRBJ1-4, with no clear D. Trimming pared 7 bases from V and 8 bases from J, leaving 14 bases between. The CDR3 has 13 residues. The germline gives CDR1 MNHNS, CDR2 SASEGT. The CDR3 bases are TGTGCCAGCAAGAAGACAAGCGGGGAAAAACTGTTTTTT. Its protein product is CASKKTSGEKLFF.

The chain combines TRBV14 with TRBJ2-2, with TRBD2 matching 12 bases. Germline values: CDR1 SGHDN, CDR2 FVKESK. The length of the CDR3 is 16 residues. Trimming took 4 bases from V and 5 from J; bases not matched to a gene: 5. DNA for the CDR3: TGTGCCAGCAGCCGACTAGCGGGAGTAGATACCGGGGAGCTGTTTTTT. Encoded protein: CASSRLAGVDTGELFF.

The chain links TRBV5-1 to TRBJ1-1, with D uncertain. Germline CDR1 SGHRS, CDR2 YFSETQ. This CDR3 has 14 amino acids. V was trimmed by 3 bases and J by 2 bases, leaving 11 bases between them. The CDR3 coding sequence is TGCGCCAGCAGCTCCTTCGGGGTTAACACTGAAGCTTTCTTT. It specifies CASSSFGVNTEAFF.

This chain uses TRBV18 with TRBJ2-7, with TRBD2 matching over 10 bases. Trimming at V came to 1 base and at J to 7 bases, leaving 4 bases not matched to a gene. The CDR3 runs 14 residues. Looked up from germline, CDR1 is KGHSH and CDR2 is LQKENI. The CDR3 DNA follows: TGTGCCAGCTCACCACGAGCGGGGGGGAGAGAGCAGTACTTC. Translation gives CASSPRAGGREQYF.

The CDR3 sequence is CASRTTPNAGTQPQHF. In nucleotides, the CDR3 is TGTGCCAGTAGAACGACCCCGAACGCGGGAACTCAGCCCCAGCATTTT. The chain uses TRBV19 and TRBJ1-5; D unresolved. V lost 6 bases and J 6 bases, leaving 21 bases between the germline ends. This CDR3 comprises 16 residues. Germline CDR1 is LNHDA and CDR2 is SQIVND (reference sequence).

The rearrangement joins TRBV6-6 to TRBJ2-3, with TRBD2 identical over 11 bases. CDR1 MNHNY and CDR2 SVGAGI come from the germline V gene (reference sequence). The CDR3 has 13 residues. CDR3 sequence (DNA): TGTGCGAGGATAGCGGGAGGGACAGATACGCAGTATTTT. Translating gives CARIAGGTDTQYF.